This T cell receptor beta chain stems from a study of blood T cells in healthy people across ages. Study-level findings and limits: Diversity estimates drawn from one million T cells were deemed underestimates.

Combining a sample-barcoded 5' primer with a J-beta primer mix, a second PCR ran for about 6 to 11 cycles. Every cDNA was tagged by a template-switch adaptor with 12 random nucleotides. From the 5' RACE reads, TCRdb called clonotypes with MiXCR, one entry per CDR3 protein. The sample shows 700,000 to 850,000 distinct CDR3 sequences, about 34% of them seen only once. Germline-derived CDR1 and CDR2 are SNHLY and FYNNEI. The V gene end was trimmed by 7 bases and the J gene end by 4 bases; junction bases not matched to a gene: 10. The CDR3 extends over 15 amino acids. In the case of this clonotype: No antigen is known for it.

Total RNA extracted from each sample amounted to at least 6 micrograms. This receptor was taken from a man younger than 30 in good health. The V and J genes are TRBV2 and TRBJ1-5, with TRBD1 identical over 7 bases. The sample comprised blood. The CDR3 here is CASKKLEGANQPQHF. CDR3 DNA: TGTGCCAGCAAAAAACTGGAGGGGGCAAATCAGCCCCAGCATTTT.